This T cell receptor (beta chain) was recorded in a study of T cells expressing NK-cell markers (dated by TCRdb to 2020 to 2022). Notes on the research overall: In sorted CD3+CD56+NKG2C+, CD3+CD56+NKG2C- and CD3+CD56-NKG2C+ T-cell subsets from several donors, TCR beta-chain repertoires were profiled. Seven of the eight sequenced donors were HCMV-seropositive and one was HCMV-seronegative. Randomly selected healthy volunteers, three men and five women, were used as the eight sequenced donors. Illumina HiSeq 2000/2500, MiSeq or NextSeq was used to sequence libraries as 2 x 150 bp reads. Findings and caveats that apply to the study as a whole: Those dominant clonotypes were again the most abundant among CD3+CD56-NKG2C+ cells in a handful of donors, at about 25-60.1%. In six donors, the dominant CD3+CD56+NKG2C+ clonotypes ranked among the top 10 CD8+ clonotypes, making up about 1.0-7.0% of CD8+ T cells. Whether the expanded NKG2C-expressing T cell clones were specific for HCMV antigens remained unclear.

The CDR3, from cysteine to phenylalanine, totals 12 residues. The nucleotide record is missing. Taken from the germline V gene, the CDR1 and CDR2 loops are WSHSY and SAAADI. A commercial ELISA kit detecting HCMV-specific IgG in serum was used to determine HCMV serostatus. Peripheral blood mononuclear cells were isolated from blood by Ficoll density gradient centrifugation. Sequencer: Illumina HiSeq 2000. TCR beta cDNA libraries were made by 5'RACE template switching that added a universal primer site and unique molecular identifiers. cDNA synthesis was primed from the TCR beta constant segment and was followed by two successive PCR amplification steps. The paper's data handling went like this. MIGEC was used to demultiplex reads and group reads by UMI, and MiTCR was used to assemble and quantify clonotypes. To exclude erroneous sequences, only TCR cDNA sequences supported by at least two reads were retained. The tcR package was used for downstream repertoire analysis, and clonotypes were matched across fractions by CDR3 nucleotide sequence plus V segment. VDJmatch was used to annotate antigen specificity against VDJdb, with one amino acid substitution in CDR3 allowed. After reprocessing by TCRdb, each CDR3 protein sequence is one entry, and no DNA is given. In this record, the V and J calls reflect TCRdb's handling and not the investigators' own analysis. The sample's own table lists 300,000 to 500,000 distinct CDR3 sequences. The top ten clones comprise roughly a tenth of the sample.

As for this clonotype: Its antigen remains unidentified.

The clonotype comes from a woman aged 45-59 years in good health. Donor details come from another sample of the same person, matched by shared clones. The material sequenced was blood T cells: a sorted CD56 or NKG2C T cell subset, CD4+ or CD8+ T cells, or bulk PBMC T cells (not recorded which). This chain joins TRBV10-2 to TRBJ1-1. CDR3 protein: CASSEEETEAFF.